This passage covers 14 T cell receptor beta chains from one sample sequenced in a study of T cell responses to AZD1222 COVID-19 vaccine. The repertoire was sequenced with immunoSEQ multiplex PCR; TCRdb's copy has only in-frame clones and lacks some. The data show roughly 120,000 clones, with roughly 88% seen just once and 3.9% held by the top ten. Specimen: peripheral blood, collected on day 0 of MenACWY control vaccination. The source is an adult in good health.

The gene calls are TRBV2 and TRBJ1-5; TRBD1 agrees at 8 bases. After removal of 6 bases from V and 10 bases from J, the junction contained 8 bases not matched to a gene. CDR1 SNHLY and CDR2 FYNNEI come from the germline V gene. The CDR3 spans 13 residues. In nucleotides, the CDR3 is TGTGCCAGCAGGGGACAGGATAATAAACCCCAGCATTTT. Translating it yields CASRGQDNKPQHF.

A single count supports this clone. CDR3 protein: CASSIPGQANYGYTF. CDR3 bases: TGTGCCAGTAGTATCCCGGGACAGGCGAACTATGGCTACACCTTC. This sequence joins TRBV19 and TRBJ1-2; TRBD1 matches 8 bases. Germline CDR1 and CDR2: LNHDA and SQIVND (reference sequence). CDR3 size: 15 residues. V lost 3 bases and J lost 2; bases outside the gene matches: 5.

V is TRBV6-5 and J is TRBJ1-5; TRBD1 might be the D (6 bases). The CDR3 covers 15 residues. The V gene lost 0 bases and the J gene lost 1 base, with 7 bases spanning the gap. CDR1 MNHEY and CDR2 SVGAGI come from the germline V gene. The CDR3 nucleotides are TGTGCCAGCAGTTACTCAAGGGGGAGCAATCAGCCCCAGCATTTT. This sequence encodes CASSYSRGSNQPQHF.

This chain connects TRBV27 to TRBJ1-1; D is ambiguous. CDR3 length equals 13 residues. The germline CDR1 and CDR2 sequences are MNHEY and SMNVEV (reference sequence). Trimming shortened V by 2 bases and J by 1 base, and 5 bases separated the two germline ends. CDR3 sequence reads: CASSLRQNTEAFF. The CDR3 coding sequence is TGTGCCAGCAGTTTAAGACAGAACACTGAAGCTTTCTTT.

V gene TRBV7-9 combines with J gene TRBJ2-6, with unresolved D. There are 14 residues in the CDR3. CDR1 and CDR2 (germline): SEHNR, FQNEAQ (reference sequence). With 8 bases removed from V and 0 bases from J, the gap between germline ends came to 8 bases. The CDR3 nucleotides are TGTGCCAGCGCGCAGACCTCTGGGGCCAACGTCCTGACTTTC. Translating gives CASAQTSGANVLTF.

This clone was seen only once. CDR3 in DNA: TGTGCCAGCAGTTTTAAGGGCTATGGCTACACCTTC. Encoded protein: CASSFKGYGYTF. This chain uses TRBV28 with TRBJ1-2; D gene unclear. This CDR3 has 12 amino acids. The germline V and J ends were trimmed by 3 bases and 4 bases, with 6 bases remaining between them. Looked up from germline, CDR1 is MDHEN and CDR2 is SYDVKM.

The chain has TRBV5-8 and TRBJ1-4; D might be TRBD1 (6 bases). This CDR3 has 13 residues. Deletions cut 5 bases from V and 8 bases from J, with 13 bases between. CDR1 is SGHTS, CDR2 YDEGEE, per germline. CDR3 nucleotide sequence: TGTGCCAGCAGTCAATCAGGGGAGGAAAAACTGTTTTTT. Translation gives CASSQSGEEKLFF.

The rearrangement uses TRBV4-1 and TRBJ2-7, with no clear D. Trimming removed 0 bases from V and 0 bases from J, with 12 bases in between. CDR1 and CDR2 from the germline V gene are MGHRA and YSYEKL. The CDR3 has 16 residues. CDR3 loop: CASSQELLLSSYEQYF. In nucleotides, the CDR3 is TGCGCCAGCAGCCAAGAGCTTCTCCTTAGCTCCTACGAGCAGTACTTC.

The chain employs TRBV24-1 and TRBJ2-3, with D possibly matching TRBD1 (5 bases). With 5 bases removed from V and 5 bases from J, the gap between germline ends came to 13 bases. The germline V gene has CDR1 KGHDR and CDR2 SFDVKD. This CDR3 contains 14 residues. The CDR3 is CATSAPQGQDTQYF. For the CDR3, the DNA is TGTGCCACCAGTGCACCCCAGGGCCAAGATACGCAGTATTTT.

This sequence joins TRBV18 and TRBJ2-7; D unclear. Trimming took off 4 bases at V and 3 bases at J, with 10 bases between the two ends. CDR1 and CDR2 from the germline V gene are KGHSH and LQKENI. The CDR3 contains 13 residues. The CDR3 spells CASSLRQDYEQYF. The CDR3 DNA follows: TGTGCCAGCTCACTCAGACAAGACTACGAGCAGTACTTC.

The chain has TRBV5-5 and TRBJ2-3; TRBD1 matches 7 bases. J gave up 6 bases and V 1 base, and 14 bases lay outside the gene matches. The germline gives CDR1 SGHKS, CDR2 YYEKEE (reference sequence). This CDR3 comprises 17 residues. The CDR3 loop is CASSLIDRAMPRDTQYF. The CDR3 nucleotides read TGTGCCAGCAGCTTGATTGACAGGGCCATGCCCCGGGATACGCAGTATTTT.

The V gene is TRBV11-2, the J gene TRBJ1-2, with a tentative D call TRBD1 (6 bases). The CDR3 totals 14 residues. The V and J ends lost 3 bases and 5 bases respectively, with 13 bases between them. Germline V gene data show CDR1 as SGHAT and CDR2 as FQNNGV. The CDR3: CASSLEGGVYGYTF. The CDR3, as DNA: TGTGCCAGCAGCTTGGAGGGGGGGGTATATGGCTACACCTTC. Based on the CDR3 plus reference TRBV11-2 and TRBJ1-2, the full variable domain is EAGVAQSPRYKIIEKRQSVAFWCNPISGHATLYWYQQILGQGPKLLIQFQNNGVVDDSQLPKDRFSAERLKGVDSTLKIQPAKLEDSAVYLCASSLEGGVYGYTFGSGTRLTVV.

The chain couples TRBV19 to TRBJ1-6; TRBD1 agrees at 7 bases. CDR3 length: 16 amino acids. The V segment lost 7 bases and the J segment 5 bases; nucleotides outside the gene matches: 11. Looked up from germline, CDR1 is LNHDA and CDR2 is SQIVND (reference sequence). The CDR3 here is CASKEGRGANNSPLHF. The CDR3 DNA sequence: TGTGCCAGTAAGGAGGGCAGGGGGGCTAATAATTCACCCCTCCACTTT.

The genes are TRBV30 and TRBJ1-2; D is uncertain. The germline V gene encodes CDR1 GTSNPN and CDR2 SVGIG (reference sequence). CDR3 size: 13 residues. Between the trimmed V and J ends, which lost 0 bases and 8 bases, there was a span of 13 bases. The CDR3 DNA reads TGTGCCTGGAGTGTTGGCACCTCGCGGGGCTACACCTTC. It codes for CAWSVGTSRGYTF.